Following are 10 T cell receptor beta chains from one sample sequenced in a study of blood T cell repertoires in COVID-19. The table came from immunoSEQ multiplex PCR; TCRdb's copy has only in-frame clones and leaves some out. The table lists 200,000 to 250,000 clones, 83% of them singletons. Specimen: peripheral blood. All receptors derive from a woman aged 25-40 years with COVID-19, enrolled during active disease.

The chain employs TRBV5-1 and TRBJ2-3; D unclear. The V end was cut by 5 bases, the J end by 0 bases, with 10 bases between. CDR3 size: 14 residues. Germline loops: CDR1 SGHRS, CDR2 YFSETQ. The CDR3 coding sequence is TGCGCCAGCAGTGGCGGCTTTAGCACAGATACGCAGTATTTT. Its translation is CASSGGFSTDTQYF.

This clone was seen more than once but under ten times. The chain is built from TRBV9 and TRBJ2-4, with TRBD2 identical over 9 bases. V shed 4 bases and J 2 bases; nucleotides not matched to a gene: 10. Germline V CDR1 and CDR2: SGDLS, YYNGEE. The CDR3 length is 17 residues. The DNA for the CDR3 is TGTGCCAGCAGCCCAAATCCCGGGACTAGCTCCAAAAACATTCAGTACTTC. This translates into CASSPNPGTSSKNIQYF. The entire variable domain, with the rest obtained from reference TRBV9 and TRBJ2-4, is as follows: DSGVTQTPKHLITATGQRVTLRCSPRSGDLSVYWYQQSLDQGLQFLIQYYNGEERAKGNILERFSAQQFPDLHSELNLSSLELGDSALYFCASSPNPGTSSKNIQYFGAGTRLSVL.

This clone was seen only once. In DNA form, the CDR3 reads TGTGCCAGCAGCGGCCCGGGGTCCAACTACGAGCAGTACTTC. Its protein is CASSGPGSNYEQYF. J is TRBJ2-7 and V is TRBV28; perhaps TRBD2 as D (5 bases). V was pared by 6 bases and J by 3 bases, with 15 bases between. Per the germline V gene, CDR1 is MDHEN and CDR2 is SYDVKM. This CDR3 has 14 amino acids.

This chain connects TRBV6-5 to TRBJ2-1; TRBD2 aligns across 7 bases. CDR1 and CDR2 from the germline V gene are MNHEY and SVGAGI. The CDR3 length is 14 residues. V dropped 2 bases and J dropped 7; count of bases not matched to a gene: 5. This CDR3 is CASSYGGSLNEQFF. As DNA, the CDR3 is TGTGCCAGCAGTTACGGCGGGAGTTTAAATGAGCAGTTCTTC.

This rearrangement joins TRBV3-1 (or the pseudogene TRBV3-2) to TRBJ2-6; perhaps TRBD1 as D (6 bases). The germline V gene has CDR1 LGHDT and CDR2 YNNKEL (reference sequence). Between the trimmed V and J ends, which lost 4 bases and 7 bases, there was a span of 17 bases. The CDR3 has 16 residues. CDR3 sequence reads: CASSPIRGFGANVLTF. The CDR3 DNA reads TGTGCCAGCAGCCCCATTAGGGGGTTCGGAGCCAACGTCCTGACTTTC.

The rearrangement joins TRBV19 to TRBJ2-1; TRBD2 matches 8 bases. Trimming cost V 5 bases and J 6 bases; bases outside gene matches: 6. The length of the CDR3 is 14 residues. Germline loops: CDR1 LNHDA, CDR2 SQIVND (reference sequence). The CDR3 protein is CASSLGLGPNEQFF. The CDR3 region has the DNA TGTGCCAGTAGTTTGGGACTAGGTCCCAATGAGCAGTTCTTC.

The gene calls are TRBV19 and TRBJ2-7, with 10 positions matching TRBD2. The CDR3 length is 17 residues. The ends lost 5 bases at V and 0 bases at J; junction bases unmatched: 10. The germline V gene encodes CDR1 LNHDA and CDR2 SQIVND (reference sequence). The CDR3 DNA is TGTGCCAGTAGTCCTAGGGATAGCGGGAGGCCCTCCTACGAGCAGTACTTC. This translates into CASSPRDSGRPSYEQYF. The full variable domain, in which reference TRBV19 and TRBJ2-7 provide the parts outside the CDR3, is DGGITQSPKYLFRKEGQNVTLSCEQNLNHDAMYWYRQDPGQGLRLIYYSQIVNDFQKGDIAEGYSVSREKKESFPLTVTSAQKNPTAFYLCASSPRDSGRPSYEQYFGPGTRLTVT.

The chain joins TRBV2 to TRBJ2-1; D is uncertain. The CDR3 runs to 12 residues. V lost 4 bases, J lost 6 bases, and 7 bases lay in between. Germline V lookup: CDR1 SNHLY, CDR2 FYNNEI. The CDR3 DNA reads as TGTGCCAGCAGTGGAGGATTCAATGAGCAGTTCTTC. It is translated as CASSGGFNEQFF.

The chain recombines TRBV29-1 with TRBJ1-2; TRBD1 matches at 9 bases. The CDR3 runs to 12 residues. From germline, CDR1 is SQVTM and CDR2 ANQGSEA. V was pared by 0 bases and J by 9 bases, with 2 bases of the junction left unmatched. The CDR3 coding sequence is TGCAGCGTTGAAGACGGACAGGGGCGCTACACCTTC. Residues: CSVEDGQGRYTF.

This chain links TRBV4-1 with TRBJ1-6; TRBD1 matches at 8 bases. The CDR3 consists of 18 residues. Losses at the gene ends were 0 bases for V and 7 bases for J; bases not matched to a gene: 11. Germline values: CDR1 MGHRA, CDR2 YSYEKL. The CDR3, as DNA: TGCGCCAGCAGCCAAGAGATTAGAGGGACAGGAAGAAATTCACCCCTCCACTTT. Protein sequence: CASSQEIRGTGRNSPLHF.